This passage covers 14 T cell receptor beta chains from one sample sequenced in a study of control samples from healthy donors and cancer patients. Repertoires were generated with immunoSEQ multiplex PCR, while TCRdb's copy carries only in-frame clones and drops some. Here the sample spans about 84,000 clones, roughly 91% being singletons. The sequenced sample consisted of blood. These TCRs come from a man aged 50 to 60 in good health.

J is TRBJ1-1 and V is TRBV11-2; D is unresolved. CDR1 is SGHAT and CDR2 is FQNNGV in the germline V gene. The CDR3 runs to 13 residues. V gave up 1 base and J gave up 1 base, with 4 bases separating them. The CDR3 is CASSLAQNTEAFF. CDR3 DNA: TGTGCCAGCAGCTTAGCCCAGAACACTGAAGCTTTCTTT.

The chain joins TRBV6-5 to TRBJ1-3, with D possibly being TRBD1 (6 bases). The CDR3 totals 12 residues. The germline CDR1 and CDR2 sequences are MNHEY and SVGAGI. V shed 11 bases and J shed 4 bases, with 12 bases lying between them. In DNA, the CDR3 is TGTGCCCCCAGGGGAGCAGGAAACACCATATATTTT. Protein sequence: CAPRGAGNTIYF.

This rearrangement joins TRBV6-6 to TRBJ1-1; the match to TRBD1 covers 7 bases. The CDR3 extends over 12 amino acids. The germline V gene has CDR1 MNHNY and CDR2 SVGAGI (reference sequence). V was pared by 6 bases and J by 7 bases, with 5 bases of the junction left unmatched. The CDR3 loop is CASRQGTDEAFF. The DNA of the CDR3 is TGTGCCAGCAGGCAAGGGACAGATGAAGCTTTCTTT.

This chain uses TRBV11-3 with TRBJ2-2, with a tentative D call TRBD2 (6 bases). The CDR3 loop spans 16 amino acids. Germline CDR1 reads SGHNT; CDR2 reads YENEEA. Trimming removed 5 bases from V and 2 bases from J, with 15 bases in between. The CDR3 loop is CASSTQTSTNTGELFF. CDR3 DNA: TGTGCCAGCAGCACCCAGACTAGTACCAACACCGGGGAGCTGTTTTTT.

The CDR3 is CASSPLQGSGDEQFF. The CDR3 DNA is TGTGCCAGCTCACCCCTACAGGGTTCCGGCGATGAGCAGTTCTTC. The chain combines TRBV18 with TRBJ2-1; weak D call: TRBD1 (6 bases). In germline, CDR1 is KGHSH, CDR2 LQKENI. This CDR3 contains 15 residues. Deletions cut 3 bases from V and 8 bases from J, with 17 bases between.

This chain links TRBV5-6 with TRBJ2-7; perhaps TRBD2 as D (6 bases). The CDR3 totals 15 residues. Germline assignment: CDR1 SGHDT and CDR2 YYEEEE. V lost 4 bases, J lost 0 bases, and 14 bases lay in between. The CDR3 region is CASSRWGTYSYEQYF. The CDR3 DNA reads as TGTGCCAGCAGCCGGTGGGGGACTTACTCCTACGAGCAGTACTTC.

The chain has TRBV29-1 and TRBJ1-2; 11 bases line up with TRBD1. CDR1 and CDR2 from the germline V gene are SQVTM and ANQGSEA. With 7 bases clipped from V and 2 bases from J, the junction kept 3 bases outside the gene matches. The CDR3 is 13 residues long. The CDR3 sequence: CSGGQGANYGYTF. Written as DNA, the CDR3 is TGCAGCGGTGGACAGGGGGCGAACTATGGCTACACCTTC.

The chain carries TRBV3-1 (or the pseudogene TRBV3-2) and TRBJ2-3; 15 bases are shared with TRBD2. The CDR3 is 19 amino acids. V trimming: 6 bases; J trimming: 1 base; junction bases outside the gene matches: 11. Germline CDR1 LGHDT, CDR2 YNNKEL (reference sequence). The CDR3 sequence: CASRSWTSGGATGTDTQYF. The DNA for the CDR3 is TGTGCCAGCAGATCATGGACTAGCGGGGGGGCCACCGGCACAGATACGCAGTATTTT.

The CDR3 bases are TGTGCTAGTGGTTTGGGAGGGGCAGGACAGCCCCAGCATTTT. This encodes CASGLGGAGQPQHF. The chain employs TRBV12-5 and TRBJ1-5; perhaps TRBD1 as D (5 bases). Germline V gene data show CDR1 as LGHNT and CDR2 as FRNRAP. V gave up 1 base and J gave up 7 bases, with 11 bases separating them. This CDR3 is built from 14 residues.

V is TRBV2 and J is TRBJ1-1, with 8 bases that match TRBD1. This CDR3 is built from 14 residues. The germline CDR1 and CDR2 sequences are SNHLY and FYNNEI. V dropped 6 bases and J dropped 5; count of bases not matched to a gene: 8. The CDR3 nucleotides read TGTGCCAGCAGCGAAACAGGGGGGGGGACTGAAGCTTTCTTT. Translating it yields CASSETGGGTEAFF.

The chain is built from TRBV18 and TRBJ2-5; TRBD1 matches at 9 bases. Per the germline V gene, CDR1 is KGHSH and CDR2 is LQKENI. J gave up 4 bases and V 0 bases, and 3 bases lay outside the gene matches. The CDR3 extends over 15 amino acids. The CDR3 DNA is TGTGCCAGCTCACCACCGACAGGGGGGGGAGAGACCCAGTACTTC. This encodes CASSPPTGGGETQYF.

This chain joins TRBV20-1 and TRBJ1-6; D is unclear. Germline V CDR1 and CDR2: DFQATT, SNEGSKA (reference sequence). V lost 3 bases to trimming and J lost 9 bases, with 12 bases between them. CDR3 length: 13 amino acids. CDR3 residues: CSASNEGSSPLHF. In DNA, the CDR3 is TGCAGTGCTAGTAATGAAGGATCTTCACCCCTCCACTTT.

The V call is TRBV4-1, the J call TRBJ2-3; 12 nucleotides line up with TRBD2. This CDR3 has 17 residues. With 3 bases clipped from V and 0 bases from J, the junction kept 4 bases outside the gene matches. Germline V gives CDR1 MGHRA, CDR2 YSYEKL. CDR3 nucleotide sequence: TGCGCCAGCAGCCACCCAGGACTAGCGGGGAGCACAGATACGCAGTATTTT. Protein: CASSHPGLAGSTDTQYF.

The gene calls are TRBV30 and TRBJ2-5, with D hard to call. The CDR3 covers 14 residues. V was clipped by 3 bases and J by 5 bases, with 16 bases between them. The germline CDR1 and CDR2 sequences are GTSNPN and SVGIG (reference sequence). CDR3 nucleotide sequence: TGTGCCTGGAGGGGGTCTAGTGTGTCGGAGACCCAGTACTTC. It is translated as CAWRGSSVSETQYF.